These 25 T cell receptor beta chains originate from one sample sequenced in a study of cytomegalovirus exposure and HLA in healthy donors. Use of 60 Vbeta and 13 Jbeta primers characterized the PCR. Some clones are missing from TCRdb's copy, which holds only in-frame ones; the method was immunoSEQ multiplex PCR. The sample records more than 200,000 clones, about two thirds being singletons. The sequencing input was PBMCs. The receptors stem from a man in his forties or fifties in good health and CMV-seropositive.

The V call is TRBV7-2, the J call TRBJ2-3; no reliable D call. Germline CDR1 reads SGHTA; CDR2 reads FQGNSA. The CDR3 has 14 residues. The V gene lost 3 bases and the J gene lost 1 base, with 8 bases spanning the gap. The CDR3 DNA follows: TGTGCCAGCAGCTTGAGCCGGGGCACAGATACGCAGTATTTT. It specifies CASSLSRGTDTQYF.

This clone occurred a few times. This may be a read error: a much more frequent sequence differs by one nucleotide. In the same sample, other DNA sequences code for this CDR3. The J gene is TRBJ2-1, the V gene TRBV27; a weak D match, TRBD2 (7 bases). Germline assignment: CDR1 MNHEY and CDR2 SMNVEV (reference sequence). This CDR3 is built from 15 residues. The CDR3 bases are TGCGCCAGCAGTTTACGAGGGGGGGCCACTGGTGAGCAGTTCTTC. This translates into CASSLRGGATGEQFF.

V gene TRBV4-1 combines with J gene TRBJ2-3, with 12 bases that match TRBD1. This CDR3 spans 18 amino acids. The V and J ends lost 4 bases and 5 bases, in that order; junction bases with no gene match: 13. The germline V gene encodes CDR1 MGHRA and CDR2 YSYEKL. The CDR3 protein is CASSPVGTGGERRDTQYF. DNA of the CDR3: TGCGCCAGCAGCCCCGTCGGGACAGGGGGCGAGCGTAGAGATACGCAGTATTTT.

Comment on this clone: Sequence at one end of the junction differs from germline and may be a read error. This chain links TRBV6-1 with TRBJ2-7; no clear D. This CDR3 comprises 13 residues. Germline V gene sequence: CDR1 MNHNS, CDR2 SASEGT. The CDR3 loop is CASRYRASYGQYF. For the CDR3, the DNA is TGTGCCAGCAGATACAGAGCTTCCTACGGGCAGTACTTC.

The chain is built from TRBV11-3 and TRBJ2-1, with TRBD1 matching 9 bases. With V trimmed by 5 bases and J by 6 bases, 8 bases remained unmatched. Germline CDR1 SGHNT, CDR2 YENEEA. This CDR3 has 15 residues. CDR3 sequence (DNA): TGTGCCAGCAGCCGTCGGGACAGGGCAAGCAATGAGCAGTTCTTC. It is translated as CASSRRDRASNEQFF.

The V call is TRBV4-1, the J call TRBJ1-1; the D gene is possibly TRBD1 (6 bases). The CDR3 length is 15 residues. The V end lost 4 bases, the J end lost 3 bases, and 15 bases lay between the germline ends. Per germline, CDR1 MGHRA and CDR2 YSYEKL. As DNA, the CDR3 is TGCGCCAGCAGCCTAAGAGCGGGGGCGGACACTGAAGCTTTCTTT. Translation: CASSLRAGADTEAFF.

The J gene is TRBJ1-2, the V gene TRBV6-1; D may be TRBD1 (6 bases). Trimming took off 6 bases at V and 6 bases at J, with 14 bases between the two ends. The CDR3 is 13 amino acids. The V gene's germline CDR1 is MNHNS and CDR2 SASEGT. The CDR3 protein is CASRLQGNDGYTF. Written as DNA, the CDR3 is TGTGCCAGCAGGCTACAGGGAAATGATGGCTACACCTTC.

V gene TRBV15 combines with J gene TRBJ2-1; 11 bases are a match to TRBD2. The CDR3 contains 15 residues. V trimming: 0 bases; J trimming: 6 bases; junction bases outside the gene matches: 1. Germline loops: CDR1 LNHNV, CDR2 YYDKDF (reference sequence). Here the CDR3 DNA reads TGTGCCACCAGCAGAGATAGCGGGGGGGCCAATGAGCAGTTCTTC. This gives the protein CATSRDSGGANEQFF.

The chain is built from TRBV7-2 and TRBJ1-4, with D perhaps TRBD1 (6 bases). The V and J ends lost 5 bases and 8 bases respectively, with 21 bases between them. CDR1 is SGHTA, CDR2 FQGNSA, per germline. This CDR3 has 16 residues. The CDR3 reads CASSPNWGGGTEKLFF. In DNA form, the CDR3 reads TGTGCCAGCAGCCCCAATTGGGGGGGAGGGACAGAAAAACTGTTTTTT.

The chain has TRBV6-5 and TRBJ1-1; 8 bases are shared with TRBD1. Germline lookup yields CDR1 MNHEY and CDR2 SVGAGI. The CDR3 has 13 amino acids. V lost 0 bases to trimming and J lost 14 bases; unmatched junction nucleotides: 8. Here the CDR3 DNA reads TGTGCCAGCAGTTACTCGCCGGGGACAGGAGTATTCTTT. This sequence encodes CASSYSPGTGVFF.

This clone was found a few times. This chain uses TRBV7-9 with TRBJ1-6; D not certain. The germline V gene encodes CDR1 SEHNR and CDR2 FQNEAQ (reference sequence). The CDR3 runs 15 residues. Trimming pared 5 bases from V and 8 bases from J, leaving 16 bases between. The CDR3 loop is CASSRPGFNDSPLHF. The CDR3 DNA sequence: TGTGCCAGCAGCCGACCGGGATTCAATGATTCACCCCTCCACTTT.

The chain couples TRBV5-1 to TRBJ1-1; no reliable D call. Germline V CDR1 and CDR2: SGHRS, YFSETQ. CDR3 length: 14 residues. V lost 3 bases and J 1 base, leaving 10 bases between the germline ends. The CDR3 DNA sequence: TGCGCCAGCAGCTCTTACGGGAGGAACACTGAAGCTTTCTTT. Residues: CASSSYGRNTEAFF.

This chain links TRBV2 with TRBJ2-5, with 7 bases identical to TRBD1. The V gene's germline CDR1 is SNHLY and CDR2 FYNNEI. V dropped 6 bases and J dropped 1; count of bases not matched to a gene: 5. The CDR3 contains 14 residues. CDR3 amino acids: CASRDRTLQETQYF. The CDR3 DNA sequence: TGTGCCAGCAGGGACAGGACCCTCCAAGAGACCCAGTACTTC. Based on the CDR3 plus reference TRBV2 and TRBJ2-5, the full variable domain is EPEVTQTPSHQVTQMGQEVILRCVPISNHLYFYWYRQILGQKVEFLVSFYNNEISEKSEIFDDQFSVERPDGSNFTLKIRSTKLEDSAMYFCASRDRTLQETQYFGPGTRLLVL.

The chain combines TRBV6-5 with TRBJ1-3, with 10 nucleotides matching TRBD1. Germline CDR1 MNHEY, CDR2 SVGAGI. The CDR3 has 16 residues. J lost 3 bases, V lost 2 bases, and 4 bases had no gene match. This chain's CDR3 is CASSYVRTGGGNTIYF. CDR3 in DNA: TGTGCCAGCAGTTACGTCCGGACAGGGGGTGGAAACACCATATATTTT.

The CDR3 DNA follows: TGTGCCAGCAGTGAAGCGCGGGGGGGTTATAATTCACCCCTCCACTTT. Translating gives CASSEARGGYNSPLHF. The genes are TRBV2 and TRBJ1-6; TRBD1 might be the D (5 bases). The V end was cut by 0 bases, the J end by 4 bases, with 10 bases between. Per the germline V gene, CDR1 is SNHLY and CDR2 is FYNNEI. The CDR3 consists of 16 residues.

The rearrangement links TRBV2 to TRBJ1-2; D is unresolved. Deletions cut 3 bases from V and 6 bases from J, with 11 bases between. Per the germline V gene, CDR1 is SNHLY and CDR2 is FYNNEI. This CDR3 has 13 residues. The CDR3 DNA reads TGTGCCAGCAGTGATATCCGGGAGGATGGCTACACCTTC. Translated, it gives CASSDIREDGYTF.

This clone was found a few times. DNA for the CDR3: TGTGCCACCAGCAGCTACCCAGGGGCGGGGGGGTGGTATTTT. It yields the protein CATSSYPGAGGWYF. The chain employs TRBV15 and TRBJ2-3; TRBD2 aligns across 9 bases. V shed 3 bases and J 14 bases; nucleotides not matched to a gene: 12. Germline loops: CDR1 LNHNV, CDR2 YYDKDF (reference sequence). The CDR3 sequence is 14 residues long.

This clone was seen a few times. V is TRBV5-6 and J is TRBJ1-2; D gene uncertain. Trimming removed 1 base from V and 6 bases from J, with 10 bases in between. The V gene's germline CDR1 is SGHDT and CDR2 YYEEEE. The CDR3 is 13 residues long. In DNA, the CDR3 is TGTGCCAGCAGCTTGTTCCCCTTCGATGGCTACACCTTC. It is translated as CASSLFPFDGYTF.

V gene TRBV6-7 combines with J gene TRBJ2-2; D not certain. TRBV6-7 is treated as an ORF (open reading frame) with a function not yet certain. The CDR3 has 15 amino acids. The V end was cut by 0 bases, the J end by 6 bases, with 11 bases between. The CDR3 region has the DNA TGTGCCAGCAGTTACTCGAAAGAGATGTCCGGGGAGCTGTTTTTT. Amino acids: CASSYSKEMSGELFF.

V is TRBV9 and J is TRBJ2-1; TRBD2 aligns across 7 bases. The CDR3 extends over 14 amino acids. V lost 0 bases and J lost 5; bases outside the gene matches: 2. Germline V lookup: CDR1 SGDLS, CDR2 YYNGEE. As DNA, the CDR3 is TGTGCCAGCAGCGTAGGTCGGGGGGACAATGAGCAGTTCTTC. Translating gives CASSVGRGDNEQFF.

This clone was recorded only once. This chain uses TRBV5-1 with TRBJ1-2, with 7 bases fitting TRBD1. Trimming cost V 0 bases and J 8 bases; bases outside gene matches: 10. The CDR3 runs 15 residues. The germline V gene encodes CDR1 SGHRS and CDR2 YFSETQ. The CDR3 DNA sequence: TGCGCCAGCAGCTTGGGAGGGGGCAAGGGAGACGGCTACACCTTC. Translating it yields CASSLGGGKGDGYTF.

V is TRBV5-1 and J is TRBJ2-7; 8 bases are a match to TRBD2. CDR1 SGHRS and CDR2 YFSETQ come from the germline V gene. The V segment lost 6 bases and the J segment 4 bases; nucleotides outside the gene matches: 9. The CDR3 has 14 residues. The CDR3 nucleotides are TGCGCCAGCAAGTTCGCGGGGGGCCCGTACGAGCAGTACTTC. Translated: CASKFAGGPYEQYF.

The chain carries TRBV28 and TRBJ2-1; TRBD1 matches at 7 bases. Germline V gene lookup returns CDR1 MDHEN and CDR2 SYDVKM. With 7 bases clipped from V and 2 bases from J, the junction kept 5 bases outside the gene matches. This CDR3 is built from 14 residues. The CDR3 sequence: CASNSDRTYNEQFF. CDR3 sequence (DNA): TGTGCCAGCAATTCGGACAGGACCTACAATGAGCAGTTCTTC.

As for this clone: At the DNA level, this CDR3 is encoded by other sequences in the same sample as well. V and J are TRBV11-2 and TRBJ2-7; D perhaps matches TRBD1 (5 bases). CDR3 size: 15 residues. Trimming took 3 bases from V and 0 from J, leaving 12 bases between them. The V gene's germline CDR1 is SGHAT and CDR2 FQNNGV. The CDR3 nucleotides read TGTGCCAGCAGCTTGGATTCAGGGTTCTCCTACGAGCAGTACTTC. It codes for CASSLDSGFSYEQYF.

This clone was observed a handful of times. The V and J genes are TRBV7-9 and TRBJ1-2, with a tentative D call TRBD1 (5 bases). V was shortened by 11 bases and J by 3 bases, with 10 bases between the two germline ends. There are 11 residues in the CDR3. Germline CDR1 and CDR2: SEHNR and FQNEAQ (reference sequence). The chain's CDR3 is CAGAQDYGYTF. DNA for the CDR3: TGTGCCGGGGCCCAGGACTATGGCTACACCTTC. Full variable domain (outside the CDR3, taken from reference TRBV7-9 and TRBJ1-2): DTGVSQNPRHKITKRGQNVTFRCDPISEHNRLYWYRQTLGQGPEFLTYFQNEAQLEKSRLLSDRFSAERPKGSFSTLEIQRTEQGDSAMYLCAGAQDYGYTFGSGTRLTVV.